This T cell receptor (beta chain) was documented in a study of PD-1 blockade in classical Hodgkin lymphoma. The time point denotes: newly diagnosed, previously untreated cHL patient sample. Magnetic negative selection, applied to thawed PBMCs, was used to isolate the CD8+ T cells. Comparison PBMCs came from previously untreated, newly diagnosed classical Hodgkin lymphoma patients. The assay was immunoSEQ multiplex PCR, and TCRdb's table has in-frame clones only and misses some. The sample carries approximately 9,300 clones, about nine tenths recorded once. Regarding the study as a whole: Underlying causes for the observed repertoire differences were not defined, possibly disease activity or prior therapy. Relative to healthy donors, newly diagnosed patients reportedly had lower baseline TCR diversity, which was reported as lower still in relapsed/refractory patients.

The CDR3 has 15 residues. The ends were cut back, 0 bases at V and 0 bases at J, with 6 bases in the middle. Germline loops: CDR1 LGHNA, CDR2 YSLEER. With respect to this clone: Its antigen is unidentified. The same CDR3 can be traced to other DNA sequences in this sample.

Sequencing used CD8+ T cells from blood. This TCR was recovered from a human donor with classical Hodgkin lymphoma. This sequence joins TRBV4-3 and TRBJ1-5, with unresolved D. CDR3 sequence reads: CASSQEAGSNQPQHF. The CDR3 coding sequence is TGCGCCAGCAGCCAAGAGGCGGGTAGCAATCAGCCCCAGCATTTT.